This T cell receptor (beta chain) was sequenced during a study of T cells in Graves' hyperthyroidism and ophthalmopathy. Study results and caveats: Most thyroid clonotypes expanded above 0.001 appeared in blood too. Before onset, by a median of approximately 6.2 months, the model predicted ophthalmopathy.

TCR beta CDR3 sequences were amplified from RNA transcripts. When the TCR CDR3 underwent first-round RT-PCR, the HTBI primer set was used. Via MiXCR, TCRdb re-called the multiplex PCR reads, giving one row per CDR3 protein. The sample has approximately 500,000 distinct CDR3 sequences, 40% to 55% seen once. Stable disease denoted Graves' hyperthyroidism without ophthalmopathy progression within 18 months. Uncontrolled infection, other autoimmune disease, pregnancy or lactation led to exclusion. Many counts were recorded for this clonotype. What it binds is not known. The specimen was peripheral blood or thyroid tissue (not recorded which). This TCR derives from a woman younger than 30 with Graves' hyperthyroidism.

CDR3 nucleotide sequence: TGTGCCAGCAGCCCCCGCGGGCAGTCCTACGAGCAGTACTTC. Its translation is CASSPRGQSYEQYF. The V and J genes are TRBV7-2 and TRBJ2-7, with a tentative D call TRBD2 (5 bases). The V end was cut by 5 bases, the J end by 1 base, with 12 bases between. The V gene's germline CDR1 is SGHTA and CDR2 FQGNSA. This CDR3 is 14 amino acids long.